Following are 2 T cell receptor beta chains from one sample sequenced in a study of shared clonotypes between healthy human individuals. TCRdb's copy holds only in-frame clones and misses some; the assay was immunoSEQ multiplex PCR. The data contain about 480,000 clones, about 79% of them singletons. The source material was PBMCs. Receptor source: a woman in her thirties or forties in good health. Some clones in this sample may be carry-over from other donors' samples.

The chain carries TRBV6-5 and TRBJ2-7; D may be TRBD2 (5 bases). Germline V gene data show CDR1 as MNHEY and CDR2 as SVGAGI. V lost 5 bases and J lost 6, with 14 bases in between. The CDR3 has 13 amino acids. The DNA of the CDR3 is TGTGCCAGCAGTCAAGCGAGGGAACTCGAGCAGTACTTC. Protein product: CASSQARELEQYF.

The V and J genes are TRBV4-1 and TRBJ1-4; D is perhaps TRBD1 (5 bases). Trimming took 0 bases from V and 11 from J, leaving 16 bases between them. The CDR3 consists of 15 residues. The germline CDR1 and CDR2 sequences are MGHRA and YSYEKL. CDR3 coding DNA: TGCGCCAGCAGCCAAGAAGCGGGGACCTCATACAAACTGTTTTTT. Translation gives CASSQEAGTSYKLFF.